This T cell receptor beta chain was sequenced during a study of shared clonotypes between healthy human individuals. Donors were healthy HIV-negative adults without recently reported acute infections or vaccinations. About 90 million PBMCs per unsorted sample were used for genomic DNA. In germline, CDR1 is MNHNY, CDR2 SVGAGI (reference sequence). Trimming removed 0 bases from V and 6 bases from J, with 11 bases in between. The CDR3 is made up of 14 amino acids. Sequencing used immunoSEQ multiplex PCR; TCRdb keeps in-frame clones, though not all of them. The sample has around 500,000 clones, 76% seen once.

The genes are TRBV6-6 and TRBJ1-1; D unresolved. The source of this sequence is a woman between 40 and 50 years old in good health. Some clones in this sample may be carry-over from other donors' samples. Sequenced sample: PBMCs. The CDR3 DNA sequence: TGTGCCAGCAGTTACTCGGTACAAGGCGCTGAAGCTTTCTTT. It encodes CASSYSVQGAEAFF.